These T cell receptor beta chains were read from a single sample in a study of blood T cells in healthy people across ages. One entry per CDR3 protein, called by TCRdb with MiXCR from the 5' RACE reads. This table has some 700,000 distinct CDR3 sequences, about a fifth appearing once. The source material was blood. The source is a man aged 65-85 years in good health. Each CDR3 is given with its conserved first and last residue. A D gene is named only where the DNA matches it firmly. Size values are once, few and many counts, or a class for expanded clones, and some rows have none.

d_gene: .; abundance: .; j_gene: TRBJ1-6; v_gene: TRBV20-1; CDR3nt: TGCAGTGCTAGAGATCGAAAAGGGATGGGAAATTCACCCCTCCACTTT; CDR3aa: CSARDRKGMGNSPLHF
d_gene: TRBD2; abundance: .; j_gene: TRBJ2-1; v_gene: TRBV4-2; CDR3nt: TGTGCCAGCAGCCGCCAAACTAGCGGGGGAAGGAATGAGCAGTTCTTC; CDR3aa: CASSRQTSGGRNEQFF
d_gene: .; abundance: .; j_gene: TRBJ2-2; v_gene: TRBV28; CDR3nt: TGTGCCAGCAGTTCGGGACAAACTACCGGGGAGCTGTTTTTT; CDR3aa: CASSSGQTTGELFF
d_gene: .; abundance: .; j_gene: TRBJ2-3; v_gene: TRBV18; CDR3nt: TGTGCCAGCTCGAGGGGCTACGGGAGTGGGACAGATACGCAGTATTTT; CDR3aa: CASSRGYGSGTDTQYF
d_gene: .; abundance: .; j_gene: TRBJ1-1; v_gene: TRBV20-1; CDR3nt: TGCAGTGCTAGAGCCTCGTGGGGACTCCGGAACACTGAAGCTTTCTTT; CDR3aa: CSARASWGLRNTEAFF
d_gene: TRBD1; abundance: many; j_gene: TRBJ1-4; v_gene: TRBV6-6; CDR3nt: TGTGCCAGCAGAACGGACAGGGTCGAGGAAAAACTGTTTTTT; CDR3aa: CASRTDRVEEKLFF
d_gene: .; abundance: .; j_gene: TRBJ2-2; v_gene: TRBV7-8; CDR3nt: TGTGCCAGCAGCTACCTCTTTTCCAGCCCGGGGACCGGGGAGCTGTTTTTT; CDR3aa: CASSYLFSSPGTGELFF
d_gene: .; abundance: .; j_gene: TRBJ2-7; v_gene: TRBV19; CDR3nt: TGTGCCAGTAGTATCGCCGACAGGAGAAGGGGATACGAGCAGTACTTC; CDR3aa: CASSIADRRRGYEQYF
d_gene: .; abundance: few; j_gene: TRBJ2-5; v_gene: TRBV20-1; CDR3nt: TGCAGTGCTAGGGTCCTAGGAGCCGAAGAGACCCAGTACTTC; CDR3aa: CSARVLGAEETQYF
d_gene: .; abundance: .; j_gene: TRBJ2-7; v_gene: TRBV3-1; CDR3nt: TGTGCCAGCAGCCAAGAGGTCTCCTACGAGCAGTACTTC; CDR3aa: CASSQEVSYEQYF
d_gene: .; abundance: few; j_gene: TRBJ1-2; v_gene: TRBV15; CDR3nt: TGTGCCACCAGCAGAGGGGCAGGAATAGGGTATGGCTACACCTTC; CDR3aa: CATSRGAGIGYGYTF
d_gene: TRBD2; abundance: .; j_gene: TRBJ2-1; v_gene: TRBV20-1; CDR3nt: TGCAGTGCCTCCTTACCAGGGACTACCCACAATGAGCAGTTCTTC; CDR3aa: CSASLPGTTHNEQFF
d_gene: .; abundance: .; j_gene: TRBJ1-5; v_gene: TRBV4-2; CDR3nt: TGTGCCAGCAGCCAGGGCGACAGCTACAATCAGCCCCAGCATTTT; CDR3aa: CASSQGDSYNQPQHF
d_gene: .; abundance: .; j_gene: TRBJ2-7; v_gene: TRBV28; CDR3nt: TGTGCCACCGAGGCTTCCTACGAGCAGTACTTC; CDR3aa: CATEASYEQYF
d_gene: .; abundance: few; j_gene: TRBJ1-3; v_gene: TRBV20-1; CDR3nt: TGCAGTGCCAGATGGGGACACCGCTCTGGAAACACCATATATTTT; CDR3aa: CSARWGHRSGNTIYF
d_gene: .; abundance: once; j_gene: TRBJ1-1; v_gene: TRBV5-1; CDR3nt: TGCGCCAGCAGCGAGAGAGCGGCAAACACTGAAGCTTTCTTT; CDR3aa: CASSERAANTEAFF
d_gene: TRBD2; abundance: .; j_gene: TRBJ2-1; v_gene: TRBV12-3/TRBV12-4; CDR3nt: TGTGCCAGCAGCATAGGAGCGGGGGTGACAAATGAGCAGTTCTTC; CDR3aa: CASSIGAGVTNEQFF
d_gene: TRBD2; abundance: .; j_gene: TRBJ2-2; v_gene: TRBV29-1; CDR3nt: TGCAGCATACGGGCTAGCGGTTCGAACACCGGGGAGCTGTTTTTT; CDR3aa: CSIRASGSNTGELFF
d_gene: .; abundance: .; j_gene: TRBJ1-4; v_gene: TRBV29-1; CDR3nt: TGCAGCGTTAGGGATGAAAAACTGTTTTTT; CDR3aa: CSVRDEKLFF
d_gene: .; abundance: .; j_gene: TRBJ1-3; v_gene: TRBV28; CDR3nt: TGTGCCAGCAGTTCGTACCGGGGAGACAGCTCTGGAAACACCATATATTTT; CDR3aa: CASSSYRGDSSGNTIYF
d_gene: .; abundance: few; j_gene: TRBJ1-1; v_gene: TRBV7-2; CDR3nt: TGTGCCAGCAGCCCCAATAGGGACACTGAAGCTTTCTTT; CDR3aa: CASSPNRDTEAFF
d_gene: .; abundance: .; j_gene: TRBJ1-1; v_gene: TRBV27; CDR3nt: TGTGCCAGCAGTTTAATGGGGGTAACTGAAGCTTTCTTT; CDR3aa: CASSLMGVTEAFF
d_gene: TRBD2; abundance: few; j_gene: TRBJ2-4; v_gene: TRBV11-2; CDR3nt: TGTGCCAGCAGCAGACGAACAGCGGGGACCAGAAACATTCAGTACTTC; CDR3aa: CASSRRTAGTRNIQYF
d_gene: TRBD2; abundance: .; j_gene: TRBJ2-1; v_gene: TRBV20-1; CDR3nt: TGCAGTGCTACAAAGCGGGACTGGGATTTAAATGAGCAGTTCTTC; CDR3aa: CSATKRDWDLNEQFF
d_gene: .; abundance: many; j_gene: TRBJ2-1; v_gene: TRBV7-6; CDR3nt: TGTGCCAGCAGCTTAGGGAGTGAGCAGTTCTTC; CDR3aa: CASSLGSEQFF
d_gene: TRBD1; abundance: many; j_gene: TRBJ1-4; v_gene: TRBV5-1; CDR3nt: TGTGCCAGCAGCTTGGGACAGAATAATGAAAAACTGTTTTTT; CDR3aa: CASSLGQNNEKLFF
d_gene: TRBD1; abundance: few; j_gene: TRBJ1-2; v_gene: TRBV7-3; CDR3nt: TGTGCCAGCAGTTCGACAGGGGCGGGTGGCTACACCTTC; CDR3aa: CASSSTGAGGYTF
d_gene: .; abundance: .; j_gene: TRBJ2-7; v_gene: TRBV7-2; CDR3nt: TGTGCCAGCAGCTATGGTGGACGGGCCTACGAGCAGTACTTC; CDR3aa: CASSYGGRAYEQYF
d_gene: TRBD2; abundance: .; j_gene: TRBJ2-5; v_gene: TRBV29-1; CDR3nt: TGCAGCGTTGACTCTAGCGGGGGATACGAGACCCAGTACTTC; CDR3aa: CSVDSSGGYETQYF
d_gene: TRBD1; abundance: .; j_gene: TRBJ2-4; v_gene: TRBV20-1; CDR3nt: TGCAGTGCGGACAGGGGTTTGGGAAACATTCAGTACTTC; CDR3aa: CSADRGLGNIQYF
d_gene: TRBD1; abundance: .; j_gene: TRBJ2-2; v_gene: TRBV12-3/TRBV12-4; CDR3nt: TGTGCCAGCAGTTTCGGGACAGGGACCGGGGAGCTGTTTTTT; CDR3aa: CASSFGTGTGELFF
d_gene: TRBD1; abundance: .; j_gene: TRBJ2-5; v_gene: TRBV5-1; CDR3nt: TGCGCCAGCAGCCTCTGGGACAGGGAAGAGACCCAGTACTTC; CDR3aa: CASSLWDREETQYF
d_gene: TRBD1; abundance: .; j_gene: TRBJ1-4; v_gene: TRBV6-6; CDR3nt: TGTGCCAGCAGCCGGACAGGGTTTGAAAAACTGTTTTTT; CDR3aa: CASSRTGFEKLFF
d_gene: TRBD1; abundance: few; j_gene: TRBJ2-5; v_gene: TRBV6-1; CDR3nt: TGTGCCAGCAGTGAAGCCATCGGGACAGGGGGCCGAGAGACCCAGTACTTC; CDR3aa: CASSEAIGTGGRETQYF
d_gene: .; abundance: .; j_gene: TRBJ1-5; v_gene: TRBV20-1; CDR3nt: TGCAGTGCTAGACTTCCACAGCCTAATCAGCCCCAGCATTTT; CDR3aa: CSARLPQPNQPQHF
d_gene: .; abundance: few; j_gene: TRBJ2-3; v_gene: TRBV12-3/TRBV12-4; CDR3nt: TGTGCCAGCAGTTTTTCCGAAATTAGCGCAGATACGCAGTATTTT; CDR3aa: CASSFSEISADTQYF